This record covers a single T cell receptor beta chain. After removal of 3 bases from V and 4 bases from J, the junction contained 4 bases not matched to a gene. CDR3 length: 14 amino acids. Germline V gene data show CDR1 as SEHNR and CDR2 as FQNEAQ (reference sequence). This sample is part of a study of T cell changes during pregnancy in multiple sclerosis. TCRdb's copy holds only in-frame clones and misses some; the assay was immunoSEQ multiplex PCR. The top ten clones hold around 0.7% of a sample with tens of thousands of clones, roughly 89% of them seen once. Sample: CD4+ T cells from peripheral blood mononuclear cells, taken in the second trimester of pregnancy. This chain joins TRBV7-9 and TRBJ2-5; 8 nucleotides agree with TRBD2. The receptor was derived from a female donor in good health, enrolled as a control in a pregnancy study. The CDR3 DNA reads TGTGCCAGCAGCTTCTCGGGAGGGATAGAGACCCAGTACTTC. Protein product: CASSFSGGIETQYF.